The rows below give T cell receptor beta chains drawn from one sample of a study of cytomegalovirus exposure and HLA in healthy donors. Assay used: immunoSEQ multiplex PCR; TCRdb lists only in-frame clones, some missing. This sample's table has roughly 88,000 clones. Sequenced input: PBMCs. Every receptor here comes from a man between 50 and 59 years old in good health and CMV-seropositive. The CDR3 runs from the conserved cysteine through the conserved F or W. Fields, in order: V gene, D gene, J gene, CDR3 DNA, CDR3 protein. D genes are given only for firm matches.

v_gene: TRBV5-6; d_gene: NA; j_gene: TRBJ2-3; CDR3nt: TGTGCCAGCAGCTTGGTTCGGACGCAGTATTTT; CDR3aa: CASSLVRTQYF
v_gene: TRBV30; d_gene: TRBD2; j_gene: TRBJ2-7; CDR3nt: TGTGCCTGGAGTGTATTTAGCGGGGCGGACGAGCAGTACTTC; CDR3aa: CAWSVFSGADEQYF
v_gene: TRBV21-1; d_gene: NA; j_gene: TRBJ1-2; CDR3nt: TGCCCGGGGGGAATCCATGGCTACACCTTC; CDR3aa: CPGGIHGYTF
v_gene: TRBV5-1; d_gene: NA; j_gene: TRBJ2-5; CDR3nt: TGCGCCAGCAGAGAAGTGATTACTCAAGAGACCCAGTACTTC; CDR3aa: CASREVITQETQYF
v_gene: TRBV4-3; d_gene: TRBD2; j_gene: TRBJ2-1; CDR3nt: TGCGCCAGCAGCCAAGTTGACGCTAGCGGGACATACAATGAGCAGTTCTTC; CDR3aa: CASSQVDASGTYNEQFF
v_gene: TRBV18; d_gene: TRBD2; j_gene: TRBJ2-1; CDR3nt: TGTGCCAGCTCCCGGACTAGCGGGGTCTACAATGAGCAGTTCTTC; CDR3aa: CASSRTSGVYNEQFF
v_gene: TRBV7-2; d_gene: TRBD2; j_gene: TRBJ2-1; CDR3nt: TGTGCCAGCAGCTATGGACTAGCGGTCCTGAACTACAATGAGCAGTTCTTC; CDR3aa: CASSYGLAVLNYNEQFF
v_gene: TRBV7-2; d_gene: TRBD1; j_gene: TRBJ2-2; CDR3nt: TGTGCCAGCAGCTATTTACAGGGGGGTTCCGGGGAGCTGTTTTTT; CDR3aa: CASSYLQGGSGELFF
v_gene: TRBV7-2; d_gene: TRBD2; j_gene: TRBJ2-3; CDR3nt: TGTGCAATCGAACTAGCGGGAGGAGATACGCAGTATTTT; CDR3aa: CAIELAGGDTQYF
v_gene: TRBV29-1; d_gene: NA; j_gene: TRBJ2-2; CDR3nt: TGCAGCGTCTTCGGGACAACGATTCAGAACACCGGGGAGCTGTTTTTT; CDR3aa: CSVFGTTIQNTGELFF
v_gene: TRBV10-1; d_gene: NA; j_gene: TRBJ1-5; CDR3nt: TGCGCCAGCAGTGAGAGTCCCGGTCAGCCCCAGCATTTT; CDR3aa: CASSESPGQPQHF
v_gene: TRBV4-1; d_gene: TRBD2; j_gene: TRBJ2-3; CDR3nt: TGCGCCAGCAGCCGCACTAGCGGTTTCACAGATACGCAGTATTTT; CDR3aa: CASSRTSGFTDTQYF
v_gene: TRBV19; d_gene: TRBD1; j_gene: TRBJ2-3; CDR3nt: TGTGCCAGTAGTCTTTGGACCGGGACAGGGACAGATACGCAGTATTTT; CDR3aa: CASSLWTGTGTDTQYF
v_gene: TRBV18; d_gene: NA; j_gene: TRBJ2-7; CDR3nt: TGTGCCAGCTCCGTCTCCTACGAGCAGTACTTC; CDR3aa: CASSVSYEQYF
v_gene: TRBV6-5; d_gene: TRBD1; j_gene: TRBJ1-1; CDR3nt: TGTGCCAGCAGACAGGGGTTGAACACTGAAGCTTTCTTT; CDR3aa: CASRQGLNTEAFF
v_gene: TRBV30; d_gene: NA; j_gene: TRBJ2-5; CDR3nt: TGTGCCTGGAGTGAAGGACAGAACTACCAAGAGACCCAGTACTTC; CDR3aa: CAWSEGQNYQETQYF
v_gene: TRBV7-2; d_gene: TRBD1; j_gene: TRBJ2-2; CDR3nt: TGTGCCAGCAGCTTAGTGATACACAGGGGGTTGACGAACACCGGGGAGCTGTTTTTT; CDR3aa: CASSLVIHRGLTNTGELFF
v_gene: TRBV9; d_gene: TRBD1; j_gene: TRBJ2-5; CDR3nt: TGTGCCAGCAGCGCTACCGGGACAGGGATGCTTACCCAGTACTTC; CDR3aa: CASSATGTGMLTQYF
v_gene: TRBV29-1; d_gene: TRBD1; j_gene: TRBJ1-2; CDR3nt: TGCAGCGTTGCGGGACAGGGTGTTGGAGGCTACACCTTC; CDR3aa: CSVAGQGVGGYTF
v_gene: TRBV11-3; d_gene: NA; j_gene: TRBJ2-1; CDR3nt: TGTGCCAGCAGCCCACTAGCTTCCCTATACAATGAGCAGTTCTTC; CDR3aa: CASSPLASLYNEQFF
v_gene: TRBV13; d_gene: NA; j_gene: TRBJ2-1; CDR3nt: TGTGCCAGCAGCTTACTCGGGTCAAGCTCCTACAATGAGCAGTTCTTC; CDR3aa: CASSLLGSSSYNEQFF
v_gene: TRBV7-9; d_gene: TRBD1; j_gene: TRBJ1-2; CDR3nt: TGTGCCAGCAGCTTAGATAGGACAGGAGCTATGGACGGCTACACCTTC; CDR3aa: CASSLDRTGAMDGYTF
v_gene: TRBV6-6; d_gene: TRBD1; j_gene: TRBJ2-4; CDR3nt: TGTGCCAGCAGTTTCAGGGGGCCCAACATTCAGTACTTC; CDR3aa: CASSFRGPNIQYF
v_gene: TRBV5-4; d_gene: TRBD1; j_gene: TRBJ1-2; CDR3nt: TGTGCCAGCAGCTCGGGGACAGACTATGGCTACACCTTC; CDR3aa: CASSSGTDYGYTF
v_gene: TRBV4-3; d_gene: NA; j_gene: TRBJ1-1; CDR3nt: TGCGCCAGCAGCACAGAAGGGGGACCGTACACTGAAGCTTTCTTT; CDR3aa: CASSTEGGPYTEAFF
v_gene: TRBV5-4; d_gene: NA; j_gene: TRBJ1-3; CDR3nt: TGTGCCAGCAGCTGGGCTGTTGGAAACACCATATATTTT; CDR3aa: CASSWAVGNTIYF
v_gene: TRBV30; d_gene: TRBD1; j_gene: TRBJ2-7; CDR3nt: TGTGCCTGGACGGACAGGGTTGACTACGAGCAGTACTTC; CDR3aa: CAWTDRVDYEQYF
v_gene: TRBV18; d_gene: TRBD2; j_gene: TRBJ2-2; CDR3nt: TGTGCCAGCTCACCCCGGACTAGCGGGATGGCTGGGGAGCTGTTTTTT; CDR3aa: CASSPRTSGMAGELFF
v_gene: TRBV18; d_gene: TRBD1; j_gene: TRBJ2-7; CDR3nt: TGTGCCAGCTCACCACCGACAGGGGGTTACTCCTACGAGCAGTACTTC; CDR3aa: CASSPPTGGYSYEQYF
v_gene: TRBV15; d_gene: NA; j_gene: TRBJ1-2; CDR3nt: TGTGCCACCAGCATAAACTCGGGGGATGGCTACACCTTC; CDR3aa: CATSINSGDGYTF
v_gene: TRBV7-9; d_gene: TRBD2; j_gene: TRBJ2-1; CDR3nt: TGTGCCAGCAGCTTCCTAGCGGGTACCTCCAATGAGCAGTTCTTC; CDR3aa: CASSFLAGTSNEQFF
v_gene: TRBV11-2; d_gene: NA; j_gene: TRBJ2-2; CDR3nt: TGTGCCAGCAGCCTTATCCTGAACACCGGGGAGCTGTTTTTT; CDR3aa: CASSLILNTGELFF
v_gene: TRBV4-1; d_gene: TRBD2; j_gene: TRBJ2-3; CDR3nt: TGCGCCAGCAGCCAAGATCCGGGAGGGCAAGGTGATACGCAGTATTTT; CDR3aa: CASSQDPGGQGDTQYF
v_gene: TRBV19; d_gene: TRBD2; j_gene: TRBJ2-7; CDR3nt: TGTGCCAGTAGTATCCGCGGGAGCGCCTACGAGCAGTACTTC; CDR3aa: CASSIRGSAYEQYF
v_gene: TRBV15; d_gene: NA; j_gene: TRBJ2-2; CDR3nt: TGTGCCACCAGCTTCCCAAGGGGGATCGACACCGGGGAGCTGTTTTTT; CDR3aa: CATSFPRGIDTGELFF
v_gene: TRBV27; d_gene: NA; j_gene: TRBJ1-5; CDR3nt: TGTGCCAGCAGTTTAACGGGGGGCTTCAATCAGCCCCAGCATTTT; CDR3aa: CASSLTGGFNQPQHF
v_gene: TRBV5-4; d_gene: NA; j_gene: TRBJ2-1; CDR3nt: TGTGCCAGCAGCGGCGCAGCGTCAACCTACAATGAGCAGTTCTTC; CDR3aa: CASSGAASTYNEQFF
v_gene: TRBV30; d_gene: TRBD1; j_gene: TRBJ1-1; CDR3nt: TGTGCCTGGAGTGCCCCAGGACAGGAGGTCACTGAAGCTTTCTTT; CDR3aa: CAWSAPGQEVTEAFF
v_gene: TRBV5-4; d_gene: NA; j_gene: TRBJ1-3; CDR3nt: TGTGCCAGCAGCTTGGAAGCTGAAAACACCATATATTTT; CDR3aa: CASSLEAENTIYF